A selection of T cell receptor beta chains follows, all from one sample in a study of cytomegalovirus exposure and HLA in healthy donors. Profiled with immunoSEQ multiplex PCR; TCRdb holds only in-frame clones, not every one. The sample has 150,000 to 200,000 clones; 70% to 80% are singletons. Sequenced: PBMCs. These receptors were collected from a woman aged 30 to 39 in good health and CMV-seropositive. CDR3s include the opening cysteine and the closing phenylalanine or tryptophan. The D gene is left open where the match is weak. Clone size is shown for a subset of rows, as once, few, many or a class of expanded clone.

j_call d_call clone_size v_call cdr3_nt cdr3_aa
TRBJ1-1 TRBD1 . TRBV9 TGTGCCAGCAGCGTAGTTTTAACAGGGGGGAACACTGAAGCTTTCTTT CASSVVLTGGNTEAFF
TRBJ2-3 TRBD1 few TRBV27 TGTGCCAGCAGTTTAACAGGGGGCACAGATACGCAGTATTTT CASSLTGGTDTQYF
TRBJ1-1 TRBD1 . TRBV6-5 TGTGCCAGCAGCAGGGGGACTGAAGCTTTCTTT CASSRGTEAFF
TRBJ2-1 TRBD2 . TRBV30 TGTGCCTGGACGCCGGGACTAGGAGACAATGAGCAGTTCTTC CAWTPGLGDNEQFF
TRBJ1-2 TRBD1 . TRBV27 TGTGCCAGCATATCGGGGACAGGCGGGAGCTACACCTTC CASISGTGGSYTF
TRBJ2-1 TRBD1 . TRBV29-1 TGCAGCGCATCGACAGGGCAGTACAATGAGCAGTTCTTC CSASTGQYNEQFF
TRBJ2-7 . . TRBV7-9 TGTGCCAGCAGCTTGGGGCCGTCAGCATGGCCCTACGAGCAGTACTTC CASSLGPSAWPYEQYF
TRBJ2-7 TRBD1 once TRBV7-9 TGTGCCAGCAGCGATTACGGGACAGGGTTCTACGAGCAGTACTTC CASSDYGTGFYEQYF
TRBJ2-3 . . TRBV9 TGTGCCAGCAGCCCCCGATGGGGGGCTAGCGGCAGCACAGATACGCAGTATTTT CASSPRWGASGSTDTQYF
TRBJ2-7 TRBD2 . TRBV28 TGTGCCAGCAGCTCCGGGACTAGCGGGAGTATCGCTATGGAGCAGTACTTC CASSSGTSGSIAMEQYF
TRBJ1-2 . . TRBV5-1 TGCGCCAGCAGCCTACAGGGAGACTATGGCTACACCTTC CASSLQGDYGYTF
TRBJ2-7 . . TRBV6-1 TGTGCCAGCACCCCAGGGGAGTTTAGCGAGCAGTACTTC CASTPGEFSEQYF
TRBJ2-7 TRBD1 . TRBV28 TGTGCCAGCAACCTACGGGCGGGGACAGGGATCGACGAGCAGTACTTC CASNLRAGTGIDEQYF
TRBJ1-2 TRBD1 . TRBV28 TGTGCCAGCAGTTCAAGGGTGACAGGGAACTATGGCTACACCTTC CASSSRVTGNYGYTF
TRBJ2-7 TRBD2 once TRBV19 TGTGCCAGTAGTGCCCGGACTAGCGGGAGGCTTTACGAGCAGTACTTC CASSARTSGRLYEQYF
TRBJ2-3 . . TRBV7-6 TGTGCCAGCAGCTCGCTAACCACAGATACGCAGTATTTT CASSSLTTDTQYF
TRBJ2-3 TRBD2 . TRBV11-2 TGTGCCAGCAGCCAGATGCTCGGGGGAGCGGGGCAAAGCACAGATACGCAGTATTTT CASSQMLGGAGQSTDTQYF
TRBJ2-5 TRBD1 . TRBV4-1 TGCGCCAGCAGCCGGACAGGGCAAGAGACCCAGTACTTC CASSRTGQETQYF
TRBJ2-5 TRBD2 once TRBV5-1 TGCGCCAGCAGCTTGGTAGCGGGAGATGGCGAGACCCAGTACTTC CASSLVAGDGETQYF
TRBJ2-1 TRBD2 . TRBV15 TGTGCCACCAGCCCGGGACTAGCGGGAGTTCATGAGCAGTTCTTC CATSPGLAGVHEQFF
TRBJ1-2 . . TRBV5-4 TGTGCCAGCAGCTTGGGAGGGTATGATGGCTACACCTTC CASSLGGYDGYTF
TRBJ1-1 . . TRBV25-1 TGTGCCAGCAGTGCTCAGTCAGGGCCCATATGGACTGAAGCTTTCTTT CASSAQSGPIWTEAFF